This T cell receptor (beta chain) comes out of a study of cytomegalovirus exposure and HLA in healthy donors. An approximately 130-subject validation cohort, separate from the 666-subject first cohort, supplied the donors. A remark on this clone: What it binds is unknown.

Findings of the study overall: Both high specificity and high sensitivity reportedly marked the classifier's diagnosis of cytomegalovirus status. Three CMV-associated chains proved CMV antigen-specific in vitro. Cytomegalovirus-associated status was assigned to approximately 160 TCR beta chains.

CDR1 is MDHEN and CDR2 is SYDVKM in the germline V gene. The length of the CDR3 is 18 residues. The ends lost 4 bases at V and 3 bases at J; junction bases unmatched: 12. The data were produced by immunoSEQ multiplex PCR, yet TCRdb's version contains in-frame clones alone and is incomplete. Found here are approximately 150,000 clones, roughly 92% of them singletons; the top ten hold 0.69%. The gene calls are TRBV28 and TRBJ2-2; 9 bases are a match to TRBD1. Source material: PBMCs. This sequence originates from a man younger than 35 in good health and CMV-seronegative. The CDR3 loop reads CASSYHLGTGRDTGELFF. CDR3 DNA sequence: TGTGCCAGCAGTTACCACCTTGGGACAGGGAGAGACACCGGGGAGCTGTTTTTT.